This passage covers 22 T cell receptor beta chains from one sample sequenced in a study of graft-versus-host responses after intestinal transplantation. Assay used: immunoSEQ multiplex PCR; TCRdb lists only in-frame clones, some missing. The sample lists nearly 25,000 clones; about 40% were seen once. The source material was alloreactive CD4+ T cells from a mixed lymphocyte reaction culture, sampled before intestinal transplant. Noted subset: CFSE-low proliferating T cells sorted from roughly 6-day pre-transplant mixed lymphocyte reaction (GvH or HvG direction). These receptors were collected from a human patient who received an intestinal transplant.

The chain carries TRBV10-3 and TRBJ2-5, with a possible D match to TRBD1 (6 bases). V dropped 6 bases and J dropped 2 bases, with 16 bases sitting between them. CDR1 is ENHRY, CDR2 SYGVKD, per germline. The CDR3 has 15 residues. Written as DNA, the CDR3 is TGTGCCATCAGAAGAACGGGACACTATCAAGAGACCCAGTACTTC. Translated, it gives CAIRRTGHYQETQYF.

The chain is built from TRBV5-1 and TRBJ2-7; 8 nucleotides match TRBD2. The trim removed 3 bases at V and 7 bases at J, leaving 6 bases unmatched. The CDR3 is 13 residues long. CDR1 and CDR2 (germline): SGHRS, YFSETQ. CDR3 nucleotides: TGCGCCAGCAGCTCGGGACTAGTACAAGAGCAGTACTTC. Protein product: CASSSGLVQEQYF.

The chain combines TRBV28 with TRBJ1-1, with TRBD1 matching over 10 bases. The germline gives CDR1 MDHEN, CDR2 SYDVKM. The V and J ends lost 11 bases and 6 bases, in that order; junction bases with no gene match: 9. This CDR3 contains 13 residues. The CDR3 loop reads CAGGPGQGSEAFF. The CDR3 DNA reads TGTGCCGGGGGACCGGGACAGGGGTCTGAAGCTTTCTTT.

This clone has more than one count but fewer than ten. The chain carries TRBV28 and TRBJ1-2; 9 bases line up with TRBD1. This CDR3 has 13 residues. Germline assignment: CDR1 MDHEN and CDR2 SYDVKM. V was clipped by 8 bases and J by 2 bases; unmatched bases: 3. CDR3 region: CASHRGLNYGYTF. The CDR3 bases are TGTGCCAGCCACAGGGGGCTGAACTATGGCTACACCTTC.

This chain joins TRBV6-5 and TRBJ2-7, with 10 bases lining up with TRBD1. J gave up 6 bases and V 5 bases, and 1 base lay outside the gene matches. From germline, CDR1 is MNHEY and CDR2 SVGAGI. This CDR3 has 12 residues. The CDR3 reads CASSRTGGEQYF. The CDR3 coding sequence is TGTGCCAGCAGTCGGACAGGGGGCGAGCAGTACTTC.

This clone appeared a single time. The chain carries TRBV9 and TRBJ2-2; possible D gene TRBD2, 5 bases. This CDR3 is built from 16 residues. CDR1 and CDR2 (germline): SGDLS, YYNGEE. V lost 0 bases to trimming and J lost 1 base, with 10 bases between them. The CDR3 reads CASSVGIGVNTGELFF. CDR3 DNA: TGTGCCAGCAGCGTAGGTATCGGGGTGAACACCGGGGAGCTGTTTTTT.

The sample holds a few counts of this clone. The V call is TRBV11-3, the J call TRBJ2-5; D may be TRBD1 (6 bases). This CDR3 is 14 amino acids long. Trimming removed 5 bases from V and 5 bases from J, with 15 bases in between. Germline values: CDR1 SGHNT, CDR2 YENEEA. The chain's CDR3 is CASSHPGAGETQYF. Here the CDR3 DNA reads TGTGCCAGCAGCCACCCAGGGGCCGGGGAGACCCAGTACTTC. The complete variable domain, with remaining parts taken from reference TRBV11-3 and TRBJ2-5, reads EAGVVQSPRYKIIEKKQPVAFWCNPISGHNTLYWYLQNLGQGPELLIRYENEEAVDDSQLPKDRFSAERLKGVDSTLKIQPAELGDSAVYLCASSHPGAGETQYFGPGTRLLVL.

This sequence joins TRBV9 and TRBJ2-1; unclear D gene. The length of the CDR3 is 14 residues. The germline V and J ends were trimmed by 6 bases and 0 bases, with 10 bases remaining between them. Germline V gives CDR1 SGDLS, CDR2 YYNGEE. CDR3 in DNA: TGTGCCAGCACCTCATTGAGCTCCTACAATGAGCAGTTCTTC. It translates to CASTSLSSYNEQFF.

This clone was seen a handful of times. The J gene is TRBJ1-5, the V gene TRBV15; D is unclear. Trimming removed 1 base from V and 4 bases from J, with 11 bases in between. This CDR3 has 15 residues. The germline CDR1 and CDR2 sequences are LNHNV and YYDKDF (reference sequence). The CDR3 sequence is CATSRGQRGNQPQHF. The CDR3 nucleotides read TGTGCCACCAGCAGAGGTCAACGGGGAAATCAGCCCCAGCATTTT.

In this sample, this clone turned up a few times. The chain has TRBV6-5 and TRBJ1-6; D not resolved. Germline-derived CDR1 and CDR2 are MNHEY and SVGAGI. Trimming left V 5 bases short and J 6 bases short, with 11 bases between. There are 14 residues in the CDR3. The CDR3 reads CASSNSWINSPLHF. CDR3 DNA: TGTGCCAGCAGTAACAGTTGGATTAATTCACCCCTCCACTTT.

V usage is TRBV9 and J usage is TRBJ2-1, with 7 bases lining up with TRBD2. Looked up from germline, CDR1 is SGDLS and CDR2 is YYNGEE. This CDR3 has 18 residues. V was clipped by 2 bases and J by 5 bases; unmatched bases: 16. In nucleotides, the CDR3 is TGTGCCAGCAGCGTTGGGCCCTTTGGGGGGGGTACCCACAATGAGCAGTTCTTC. Translated, it gives CASSVGPFGGGTHNEQFF.

Only a few counts were recorded for this clone. The chain carries TRBV11-2 and TRBJ2-3; tentative D call: TRBD1 (5 bases). The CDR3 consists of 17 residues. Trimming took 2 bases from V and 2 from J, leaving 17 bases between them. Germline-derived CDR1 and CDR2 are SGHAT and FQNNGV. The CDR3 region is CASSLTYVRQPTDTQYF. The CDR3 region has the DNA TGTGCCAGCAGCTTAACATATGTACGACAGCCCACAGATACGCAGTATTTT.

This rearrangement joins TRBV5-1 to TRBJ1-6; D is uncertain. V dropped 0 bases and J dropped 8 bases, with 12 bases sitting between them. Per the germline V gene, CDR1 is SGHRS and CDR2 is YFSETQ. This CDR3 has 15 residues. This chain's CDR3 is CASSLAGEGYSPLHF. CDR3 in DNA: TGCGCCAGCAGCTTGGCCGGGGAGGGTTATTCACCCCTCCACTTT. The variable domain in full, completed from reference TRBV5-1 and TRBJ1-6, reads KAGVTQTPRYLIKTRGQQVTLSCSPISGHRSVSWYQQTPGQGLQFLFEYFSETQRNKGNFPGRFSGRQFSNSRSEMNVSTLELGDSALYLCASSLAGEGYSPLHFGNGTRLTVT.

This clone was seen a few times. The chain couples TRBV18 to TRBJ1-6; tentative D call: TRBD1 (5 bases). V lost 6 bases and J 10 bases, leaving 16 bases between the germline ends. The CDR3 consists of 14 residues. CDR1 and CDR2 from the germline V gene are KGHSH and LQKENI. The DNA for the CDR3 is TGTGCCAGCTCCTCTTTGGAGGGACCCTCACCCCTCCACTTT. Translated, it gives CASSSLEGPSPLHF. Looking up the rest from reference TRBV18 and TRBJ1-6 gives the full variable domain: NAGVMQNPRHLVRRRGQEARLRCSPMKGHSHVYWYRQLPEEGLKFMVYLQKENIIDESGMPKERFSAEFPKEGPSILRIQQVVRGDSAAYFCASSSLEGPSPLHFGNGTRLTVT.

The chain links TRBV5-8 to TRBJ1-2; 7 nucleotides match TRBD1. The V segment lost 4 bases and the J segment 0 bases; nucleotides outside the gene matches: 6. CDR1 SGHTS and CDR2 YDEGEE come from the germline V gene. This CDR3 comprises 15 residues. In DNA form, the CDR3 reads TGTGCCAGCAGCCTCCGGGACAGATCTAACTATGGCTACACCTTC. This gives the protein CASSLRDRSNYGYTF.

The chain is built from TRBV6-1 and TRBJ2-1; D gene uncertain. From germline, CDR1 is MNHNS and CDR2 SASEGT. The CDR3 has 13 amino acids. V lost 6 bases and J 12 bases, leaving 18 bases between the germline ends. The CDR3 sequence is CASRAPGSRGQFF. The CDR3 nucleotides are TGTGCCAGCAGGGCCCCCGGGTCTAGAGGGCAGTTCTTC.

The chain links TRBV5-5 to TRBJ2-1; TRBD2 agrees at 13 bases. CDR1 and CDR2 (germline): SGHKS, YYEKEE (reference sequence). The CDR3 extends over 16 amino acids. V lost 3 bases to trimming and J lost 6 bases; unmatched junction nucleotides: 6. The CDR3 region is CASSSTSGGPFNEQFF. DNA of the CDR3: TGTGCCAGCAGCTCGACTAGCGGGGGGCCTTTCAATGAGCAGTTCTTC.

The rearrangement links TRBV5-1 to TRBJ2-3, with TRBD1 as a possible D gene (5 bases). Germline loops: CDR1 SGHRS, CDR2 YFSETQ. The V gene lost 0 bases and the J gene lost 2 bases, with 19 bases spanning the gap. The CDR3 contains 18 residues. CDR3 in amino acids: CASSLAWSGPKYTDTQYF. The DNA for the CDR3 is TGCGCCAGCAGCTTGGCTTGGTCAGGGCCTAAATACACAGATACGCAGTATTTT.

The V and J genes are TRBV5-6 and TRBJ1-2; TRBD1 agrees at 8 bases. The CDR3 is made up of 14 amino acids. With V trimmed by 4 bases and J by 5 bases, 7 bases remained unmatched. The V gene's germline CDR1 is SGHDT and CDR2 YYEEEE. The CDR3 is CASSLGQGAYGYTF. Here the CDR3 DNA reads TGTGCCAGCAGCCTGGGGCAGGGGGCTTATGGCTACACCTTC. The entire variable domain, with the rest obtained from reference TRBV5-6 and TRBJ1-2, is as follows: DAGVTQSPTHLIKTRGQQVTLRCSPKSGHDTVSWYQQALGQGPQFIFQYYEEEERQRGNFPDRFSGHQFPNYSSELNVNALLLGDSALYLCASSLGQGAYGYTFGSGTRLTVV.

This clone was detected once. The gene calls are TRBV7-9 and TRBJ1-5; no definite D call. This CDR3 spans 13 amino acids. Germline CDR1 is SEHNR and CDR2 is FQNEAQ (reference sequence). Trimming removed 2 bases at V and 7 bases at J, with 9 bases between. The CDR3 coding sequence is TGTGCCAGCAGCTTAACCGGTCCCCAGCCCCAGCATTTT. The encoded protein is CASSLTGPQPQHF.

This chain uses TRBV5-1 with TRBJ2-1; D gene uncertain. V shed 0 bases and J shed 5 bases, with 3 bases lying between them. This CDR3 has 12 residues. Per the germline V gene, CDR1 is SGHRS and CDR2 is YFSETQ. CDR3 sequence reads: CASSLGHNEQFF. Written as DNA, the CDR3 is TGCGCCAGCAGCTTGGGGCACAATGAGCAGTTCTTC.

This clone appeared a few times. This rearrangement joins TRBV7-3 to TRBJ2-3, with D possibly being TRBD2 (6 bases). Germline-derived CDR1 and CDR2 are SGHTA and FQGTGA. Trimming took 3 bases from V and 1 from J, leaving 11 bases between them. The CDR3 sequence is 15 residues long. CDR3 sequence reads: CASSLDQRGTDTQYF. The CDR3 coding sequence is TGTGCCAGCAGCTTGGACCAGCGGGGCACAGATACGCAGTATTTT.